These 8 T cell receptor beta chains were sequenced from one sample in a study of T cell clusters in autoimmune cytopenias. TRB amplification used roughly 250 ng of peripheral blood genomic DNA. TRB rearrangements were amplified by touch-down multiplex PCR with mixed TRB-A/B primers. TCRdb re-called the multiplex PCR reads and gives one entry per CDR3 protein, without DNA. The table for this sample gives 800 to 1,100 distinct CDR3 sequences. Sequenced: peripheral blood. The receptors stem from a human donor with an autoimmune cytopenia or autoimmune hepatitis (not recorded which).

This clonotype counts as large (0.1 to 1%) by frequency. The chain has TRBV5-5 and TRBJ1-5. The CDR3 totals 12 residues. The V gene's germline CDR1 is SGHKS and CDR2 YYEKEE (reference sequence). The CDR3 reads CASSLSGQPQHF.

This clonotype ranks as medium-sized in terms of frequency. The chain combines TRBV30 with TRBJ1-2; checking the TCRdb D call of TRBD1 is not possible without DNA. CDR1 GTSNPN and CDR2 SVGIG come from the germline V gene (reference sequence). The CDR3 is made up of 14 amino acids. This CDR3 is CAWSERGAHYGYTF.

The chain uses TRBV18 and TRBJ2-6. CDR1 and CDR2 from the germline V gene are KGHSH and LQKENI. The CDR3 spans 14 residues. CDR3 protein: CASSPEVGANVLTF.

This sequence joins TRBV7-9 and TRBJ1-2. CDR3 length: 15 amino acids. Germline V gene lookup returns CDR1 SEHNR and CDR2 FQNEAQ (reference sequence). The CDR3 reads CASSQVQGANYGYTF.

CDR3 in amino acids: CSARAREGTQETQYF. This sequence joins TRBV20-1 and TRBJ2-5; as DNA is missing, the TRBD2 call by TCRdb cannot be tested. CDR1 DFQATT and CDR2 SNEGSKA come from the germline V gene (reference sequence). The CDR3 totals 15 residues.

Frequency places this clonotype as medium-sized (0.01 to 0.1%). V is TRBV6-1 and J is TRBJ1-1; TCRdb's assignment of TRBD1 cannot be checked, as there is no DNA. CDR1 MNHNS and CDR2 SASEGT come from the germline V gene. The CDR3 has 16 amino acids. CDR3 residues: CASSLKGGGGVAEAFF.

The V gene is TRBV5-1, the J gene TRBJ1-1. Germline V lookup: CDR1 SGHRS, CDR2 YFSETQ. There are 15 residues in the CDR3. The CDR3 region is CASSLDGKRNTEAFF.

The rearrangement joins TRBV5-1 to TRBJ1-2; there is no DNA to check the TCRdb D call of TRBD1. Looked up from germline, CDR1 is SGHRS and CDR2 is YFSETQ. The CDR3 sequence is 14 residues long. The CDR3 region is CASSTDTANYGYTF. The full variable domain, completed using reference TRBV5-1 and TRBJ1-2, is KAGVTQTPRYLIKTRGQQVTLSCSPISGHRSVSWYQQTPGQGLQFLFEYFSETQRNKGNFPGRFSGRQFSNSRSEMNVSTLELGDSALYLCASSTDTANYGYTFGSGTRLTVV.